This TCR beta chain was captured by sequencing in a study of blood T cell repertoires in COVID-19. Clones were read by immunoSEQ multiplex PCR, and TCRdb kept only the in-frame ones, dropping some. The repertoire includes approximately 90,000 clones, around 87% of them detected once, and about a sixth sits in the top ten. The CDR3 runs 17 residues. V shed 1 base and J shed 2 bases, with 12 bases lying between them. Per germline, CDR1 MGHRA and CDR2 YSYEKL. Sequenced input: peripheral blood. V usage is TRBV4-1 and J usage is TRBJ2-6; D unclear. The receptor's source is a human donor in a cohort sampled during active COVID-19. The CDR3 sequence: CASSQGVAGAGANVLTF. CDR3 DNA: TGCGCCAGCAGCCAAGGAGTAGCTGGAGCTGGGGCCAACGTCCTGACTTTC.